The present TCR beta chain was sequenced within a study of T-cell memory formation after mild COVID-19. Study-wide results and caveats: Some SARS-CoV-2-responding clones were already detected in memory before infection.

Constant-segment primers were used for 5'RACE, and the resulting TCR alpha and TCR beta cDNA libraries carried sample barcodes and UMIs. Each CDR3 protein is one row after TCRdb ran MiXCR on the 5' RACE reads. This table holds just over 300,000 distinct CDR3 sequences, just under 20% found once. Trimming removed 4 bases from V and 4 bases from J; junction bases left unmatched: 3. Germline lookup yields CDR1 MGHRA and CDR2 YSYEKL. The CDR3 is 14 amino acids. A word on this clonotype: What it binds is unknown.

Specimen: PBMCs or a T cell subset sorted from them (not recorded which). J is TRBJ2-7 and V is TRBV4-1, with 11 positions matching TRBD2. This TCR was recovered from a man aged 18 to 30 who had mild COVID-19 (a few samples of this study predate the infection). Cell type and time point are not known. CDR3 nucleotides: TGCGCCAGCAGCCCTCTAGCGGGGGGATACGAGCAGTACTTC. It is translated as CASSPLAGGYEQYF.